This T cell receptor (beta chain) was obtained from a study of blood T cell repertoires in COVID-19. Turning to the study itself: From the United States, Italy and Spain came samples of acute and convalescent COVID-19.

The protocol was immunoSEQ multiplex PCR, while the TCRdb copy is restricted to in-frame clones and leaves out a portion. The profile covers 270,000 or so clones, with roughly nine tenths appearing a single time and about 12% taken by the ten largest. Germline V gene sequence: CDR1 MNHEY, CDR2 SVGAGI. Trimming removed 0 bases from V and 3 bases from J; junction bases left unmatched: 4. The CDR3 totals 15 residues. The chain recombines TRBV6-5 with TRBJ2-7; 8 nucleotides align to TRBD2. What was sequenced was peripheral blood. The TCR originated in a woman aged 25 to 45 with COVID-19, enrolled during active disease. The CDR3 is CASSYSRRGGYEQYF. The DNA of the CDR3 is TGTGCCAGCAGTTACTCGAGACGGGGGGGCTACGAGCAGTACTTC.